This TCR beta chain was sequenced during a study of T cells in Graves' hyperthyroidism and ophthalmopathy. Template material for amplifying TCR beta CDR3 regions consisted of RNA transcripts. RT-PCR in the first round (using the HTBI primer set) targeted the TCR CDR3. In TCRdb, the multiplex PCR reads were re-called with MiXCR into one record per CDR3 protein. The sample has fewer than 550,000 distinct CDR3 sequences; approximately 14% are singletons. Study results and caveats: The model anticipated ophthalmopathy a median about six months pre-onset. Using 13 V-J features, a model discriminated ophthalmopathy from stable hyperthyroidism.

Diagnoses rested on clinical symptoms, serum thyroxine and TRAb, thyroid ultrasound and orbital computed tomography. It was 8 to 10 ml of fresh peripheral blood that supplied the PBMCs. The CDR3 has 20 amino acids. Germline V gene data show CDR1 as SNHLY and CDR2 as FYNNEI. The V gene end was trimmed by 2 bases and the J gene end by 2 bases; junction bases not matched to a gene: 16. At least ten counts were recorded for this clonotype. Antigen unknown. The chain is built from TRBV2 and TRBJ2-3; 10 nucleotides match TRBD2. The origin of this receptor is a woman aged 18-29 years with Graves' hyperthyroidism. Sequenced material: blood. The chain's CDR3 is CASSEQVGLGLAGDTDTQYF. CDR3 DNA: TGTGCCAGCAGTGAACAAGTGGGACTAGGGCTAGCGGGGGACACAGATACGCAGTATTTT. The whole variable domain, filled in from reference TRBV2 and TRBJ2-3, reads EPEVTQTPSHQVTQMGQEVILRCVPISNHLYFYWYRQILGQKVEFLVSFYNNEISEKSEIFDDQFSVERPDGSNFTLKIRSTKLEDSAMYFCASSEQVGLGLAGDTDTQYFGPGTRLTVL.